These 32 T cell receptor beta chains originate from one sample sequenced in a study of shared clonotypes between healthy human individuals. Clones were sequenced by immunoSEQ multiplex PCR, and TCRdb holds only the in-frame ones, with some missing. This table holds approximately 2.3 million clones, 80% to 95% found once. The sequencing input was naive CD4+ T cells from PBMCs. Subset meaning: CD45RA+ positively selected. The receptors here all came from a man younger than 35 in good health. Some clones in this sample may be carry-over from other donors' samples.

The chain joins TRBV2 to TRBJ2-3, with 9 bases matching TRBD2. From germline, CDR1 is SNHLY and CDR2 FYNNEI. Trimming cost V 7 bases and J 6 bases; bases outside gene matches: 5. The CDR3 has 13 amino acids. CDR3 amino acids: CASNLAGPDTQYF. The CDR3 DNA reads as TGTGCCAGCAATCTAGCGGGACCCGATACGCAGTATTTT.

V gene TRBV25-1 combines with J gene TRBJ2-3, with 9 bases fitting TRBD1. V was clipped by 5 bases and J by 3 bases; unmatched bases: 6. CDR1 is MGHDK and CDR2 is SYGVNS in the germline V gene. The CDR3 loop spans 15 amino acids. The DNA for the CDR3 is TGTGCCAGCAGTCCCCCGGGACAGGGAACAGATACGCAGTATTTT. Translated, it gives CASSPPGQGTDTQYF.

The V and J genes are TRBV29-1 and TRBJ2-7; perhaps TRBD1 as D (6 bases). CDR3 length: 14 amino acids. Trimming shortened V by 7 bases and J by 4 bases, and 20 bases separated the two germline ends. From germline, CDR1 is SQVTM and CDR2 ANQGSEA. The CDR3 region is CSANDQGISYEQYF. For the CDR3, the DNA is TGCAGCGCCAACGATCAGGGGATCTCTTACGAGCAGTACTTC.

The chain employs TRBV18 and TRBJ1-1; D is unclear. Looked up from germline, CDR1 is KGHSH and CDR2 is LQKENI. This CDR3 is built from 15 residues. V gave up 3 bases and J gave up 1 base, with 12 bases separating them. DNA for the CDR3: TGTGCCAGCTCACCGCTGATGGTTGGGAACACTGAAGCTTTCTTT. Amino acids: CASSPLMVGNTEAFF.

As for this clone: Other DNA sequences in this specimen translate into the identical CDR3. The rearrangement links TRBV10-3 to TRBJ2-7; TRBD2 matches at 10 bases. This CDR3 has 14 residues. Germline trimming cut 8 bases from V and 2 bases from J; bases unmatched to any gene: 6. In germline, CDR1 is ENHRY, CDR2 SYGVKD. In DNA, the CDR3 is TGTGCCATCCGGGGCACTAGCGGGACCTACGAGCAGTACTTC. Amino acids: CAIRGTSGTYEQYF.

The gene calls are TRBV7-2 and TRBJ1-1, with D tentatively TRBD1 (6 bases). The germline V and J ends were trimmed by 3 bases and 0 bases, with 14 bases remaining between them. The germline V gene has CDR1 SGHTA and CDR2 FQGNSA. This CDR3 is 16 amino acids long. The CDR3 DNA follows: TGTGCCAGCAGCTTGGGGGCGGGGGACATGAACACTGAAGCTTTCTTT. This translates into CASSLGAGDMNTEAFF.

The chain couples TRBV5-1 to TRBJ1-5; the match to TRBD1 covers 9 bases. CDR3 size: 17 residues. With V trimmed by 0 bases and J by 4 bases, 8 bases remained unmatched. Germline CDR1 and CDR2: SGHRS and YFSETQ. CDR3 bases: TGCGCCAGCAGCTTGGGGCCCGAGACAGGGGGGAATCAGCCCCAGCATTTT. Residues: CASSLGPETGGNQPQHF.

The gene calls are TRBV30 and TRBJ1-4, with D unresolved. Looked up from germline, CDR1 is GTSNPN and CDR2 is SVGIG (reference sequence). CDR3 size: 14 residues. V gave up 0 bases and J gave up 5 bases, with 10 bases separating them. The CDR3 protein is CAWSVTALNEKLFF. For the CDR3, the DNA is TGTGCCTGGAGTGTGACGGCACTGAATGAAAAACTGTTTTTT.

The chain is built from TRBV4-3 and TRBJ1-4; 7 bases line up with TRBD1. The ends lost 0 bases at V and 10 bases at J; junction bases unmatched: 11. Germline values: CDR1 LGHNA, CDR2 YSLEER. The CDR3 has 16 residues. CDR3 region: CASSQDWGRGSGKLFF. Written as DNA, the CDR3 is TGCGCCAGCAGCCAAGATTGGGGCAGGGGGAGCGGAAAACTGTTTTTT.

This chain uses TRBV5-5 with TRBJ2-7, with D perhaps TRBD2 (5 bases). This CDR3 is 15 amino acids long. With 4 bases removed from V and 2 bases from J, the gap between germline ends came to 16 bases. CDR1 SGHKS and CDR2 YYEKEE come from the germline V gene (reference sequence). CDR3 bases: TGTGCCAGCAGCGACATGAGCGGACTGGCCTACGAGCAGTACTTC. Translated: CASSDMSGLAYEQYF.

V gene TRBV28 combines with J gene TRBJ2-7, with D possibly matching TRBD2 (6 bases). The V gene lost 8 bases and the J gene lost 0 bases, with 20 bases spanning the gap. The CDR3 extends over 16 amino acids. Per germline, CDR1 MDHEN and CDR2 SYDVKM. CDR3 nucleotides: TGTGCCAGCGGCTCATGGGGGGAGCCCCTCTCCTACGAGCAGTACTTC. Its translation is CASGSWGEPLSYEQYF.

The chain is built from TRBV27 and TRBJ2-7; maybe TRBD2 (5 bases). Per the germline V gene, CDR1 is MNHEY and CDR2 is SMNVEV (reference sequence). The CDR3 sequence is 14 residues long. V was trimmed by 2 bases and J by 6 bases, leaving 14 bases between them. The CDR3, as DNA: TGTGCCAGCAGTTTAGGGTATCGGACTGGCGAGCAGTACTTC. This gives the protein CASSLGYRTGEQYF.

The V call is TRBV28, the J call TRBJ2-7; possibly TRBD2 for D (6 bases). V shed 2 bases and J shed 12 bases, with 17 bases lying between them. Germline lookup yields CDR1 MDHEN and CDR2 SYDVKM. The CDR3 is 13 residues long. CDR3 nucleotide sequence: TGTGCCAGCAGTTTAACCGGAACGGGGGTGAGGTACTTC. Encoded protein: CASSLTGTGVRYF.

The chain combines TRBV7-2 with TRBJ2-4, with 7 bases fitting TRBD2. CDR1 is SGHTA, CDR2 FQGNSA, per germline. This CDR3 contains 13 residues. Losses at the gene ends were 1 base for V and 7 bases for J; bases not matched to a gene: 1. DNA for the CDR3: TGTGCCAGCAGCTTAGGCGGGGGTAACATTCAGTACTTC. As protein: CASSLGGGNIQYF.

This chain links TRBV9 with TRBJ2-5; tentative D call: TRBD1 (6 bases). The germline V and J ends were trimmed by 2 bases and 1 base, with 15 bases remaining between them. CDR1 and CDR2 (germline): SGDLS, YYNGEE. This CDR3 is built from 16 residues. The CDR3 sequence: CASSVPRTASQETQYF. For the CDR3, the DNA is TGTGCCAGCAGCGTTCCACGGACAGCATCCCAAGAGACCCAGTACTTC.

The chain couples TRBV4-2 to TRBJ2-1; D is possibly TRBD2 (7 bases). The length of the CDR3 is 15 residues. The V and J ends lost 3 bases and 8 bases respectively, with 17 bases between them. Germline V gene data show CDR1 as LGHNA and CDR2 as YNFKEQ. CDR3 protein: CASSQGGAGFYEQFF. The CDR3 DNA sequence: TGTGCCAGCAGCCAGGGGGGGGCAGGTTTTTATGAGCAGTTCTTC.

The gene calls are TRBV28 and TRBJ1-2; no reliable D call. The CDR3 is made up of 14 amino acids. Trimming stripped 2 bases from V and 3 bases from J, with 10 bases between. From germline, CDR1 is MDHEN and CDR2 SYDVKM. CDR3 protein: CASSLGLGYYGYTF. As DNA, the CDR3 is TGTGCCAGCAGTTTAGGACTGGGGTACTATGGCTACACCTTC.

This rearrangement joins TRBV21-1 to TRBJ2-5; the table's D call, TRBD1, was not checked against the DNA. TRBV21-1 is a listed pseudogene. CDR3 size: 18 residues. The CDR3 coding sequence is TGTGCCAGCACCTCTGCCTATATACAGGGGGCGCGAGGAGAGACCCAGTACTTC. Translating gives CASTSAYIQGARGETQYF.

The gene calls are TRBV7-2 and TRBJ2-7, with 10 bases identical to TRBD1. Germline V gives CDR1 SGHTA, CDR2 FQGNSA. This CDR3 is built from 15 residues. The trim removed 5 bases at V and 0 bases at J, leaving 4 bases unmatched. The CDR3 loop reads CASSRTGGSSYEQYF. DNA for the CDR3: TGTGCCAGCAGCCGGACAGGGGGATCCTCCTACGAGCAGTACTTC.

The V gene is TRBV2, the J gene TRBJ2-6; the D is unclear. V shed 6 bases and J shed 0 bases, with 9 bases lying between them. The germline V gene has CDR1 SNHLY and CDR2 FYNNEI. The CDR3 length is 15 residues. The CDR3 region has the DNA TGTGCCAGCAGGACCACCTTCTCTGGGGCCAACGTCCTGACTTTC. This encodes CASRTTFSGANVLTF.

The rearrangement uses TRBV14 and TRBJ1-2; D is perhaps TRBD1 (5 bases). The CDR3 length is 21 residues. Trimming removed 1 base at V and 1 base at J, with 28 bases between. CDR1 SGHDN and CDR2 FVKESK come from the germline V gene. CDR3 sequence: CASSQAPIGMVAREHNYGYTF. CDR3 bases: TGTGCCAGCAGCCAAGCGCCTATTGGTATGGTGGCCAGGGAGCATAACTATGGCTACACCTTC. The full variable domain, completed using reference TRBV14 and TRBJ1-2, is EAGVTQFPSHSVIEKGQTVTLRCDPISGHDNLYWYRRVMGKEIKFLLHFVKESKQDESGMPNNRFLAERTGGTYSTLKVQPAELEDSGVYFCASSQAPIGMVAREHNYGYTFGSGTRLTVV.

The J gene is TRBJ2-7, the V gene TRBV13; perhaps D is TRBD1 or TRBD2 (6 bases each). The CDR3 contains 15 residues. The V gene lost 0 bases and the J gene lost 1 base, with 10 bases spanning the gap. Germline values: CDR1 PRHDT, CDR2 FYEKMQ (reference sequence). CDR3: CASSLGGGGSYEQYF. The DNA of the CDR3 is TGTGCCAGCAGCTTAGGAGGAGGGGGATCCTACGAGCAGTACTTC.

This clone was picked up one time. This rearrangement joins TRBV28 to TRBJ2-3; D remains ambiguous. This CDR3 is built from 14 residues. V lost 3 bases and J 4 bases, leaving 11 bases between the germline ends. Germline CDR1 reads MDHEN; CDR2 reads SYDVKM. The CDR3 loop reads CASSLFRNSDTQYF. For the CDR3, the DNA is TGTGCCAGCAGTTTGTTTCGGAATTCAGATACGCAGTATTTT.

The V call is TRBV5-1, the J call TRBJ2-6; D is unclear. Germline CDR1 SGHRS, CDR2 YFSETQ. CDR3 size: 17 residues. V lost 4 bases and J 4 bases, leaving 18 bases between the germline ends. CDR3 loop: CASSRAASAGGANVLTF. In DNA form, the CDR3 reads TGCGCCAGCAGCCGCGCAGCTTCCGCCGGCGGGGCCAACGTCCTGACTTTC.

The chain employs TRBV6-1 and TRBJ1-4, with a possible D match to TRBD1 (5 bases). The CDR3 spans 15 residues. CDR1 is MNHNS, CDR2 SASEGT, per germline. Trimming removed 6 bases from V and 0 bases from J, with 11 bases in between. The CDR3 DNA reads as TGTGCCAGCAGAATGACAGATGCAACTAATGAAAAACTGTTTTTT. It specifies CASRMTDATNEKLFF.

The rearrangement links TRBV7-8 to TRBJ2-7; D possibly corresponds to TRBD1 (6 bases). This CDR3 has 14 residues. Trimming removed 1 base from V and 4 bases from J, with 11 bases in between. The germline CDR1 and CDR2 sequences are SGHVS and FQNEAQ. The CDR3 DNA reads TGTGCCAGCAGCTTAGTAGGGGGAATTTACGAGCAGTACTTC. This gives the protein CASSLVGGIYEQYF.

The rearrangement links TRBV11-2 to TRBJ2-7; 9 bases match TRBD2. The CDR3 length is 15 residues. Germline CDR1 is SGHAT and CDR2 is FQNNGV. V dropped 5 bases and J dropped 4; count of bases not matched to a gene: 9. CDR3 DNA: TGTGCCAGCAGCCTCCGAGCGGGAGGAGGGTACGAGCAGTACTTC. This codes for CASSLRAGGGYEQYF.

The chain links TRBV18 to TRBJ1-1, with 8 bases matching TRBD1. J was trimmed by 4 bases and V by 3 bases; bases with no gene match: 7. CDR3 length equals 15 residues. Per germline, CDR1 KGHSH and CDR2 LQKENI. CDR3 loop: CASSPPDRGFTEAFF. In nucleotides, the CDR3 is TGTGCCAGCTCACCTCCCGACAGGGGATTCACTGAAGCTTTCTTT.

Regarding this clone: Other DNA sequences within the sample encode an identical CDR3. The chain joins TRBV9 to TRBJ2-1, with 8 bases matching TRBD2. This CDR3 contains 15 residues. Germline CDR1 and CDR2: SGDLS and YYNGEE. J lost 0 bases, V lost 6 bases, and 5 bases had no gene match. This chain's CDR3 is CASTLAGSSYNEQFF. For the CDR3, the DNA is TGTGCCAGCACCTTAGCGGGAAGCTCCTACAATGAGCAGTTCTTC.

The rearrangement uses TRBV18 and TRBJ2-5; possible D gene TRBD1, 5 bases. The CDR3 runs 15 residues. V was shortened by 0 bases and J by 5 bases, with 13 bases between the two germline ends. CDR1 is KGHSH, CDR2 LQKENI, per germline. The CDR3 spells CASSPPSGRAETQYF. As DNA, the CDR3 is TGTGCCAGCTCACCACCGTCCGGCAGGGCGGAGACCCAGTACTTC.

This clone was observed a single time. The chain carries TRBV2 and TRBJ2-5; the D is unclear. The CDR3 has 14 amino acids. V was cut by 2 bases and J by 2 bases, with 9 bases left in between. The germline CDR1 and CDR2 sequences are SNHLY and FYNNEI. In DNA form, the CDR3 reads TGTGCCAGCAGTGAAATTGGGCAACAAGAGACCCAGTACTTC. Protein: CASSEIGQQETQYF.

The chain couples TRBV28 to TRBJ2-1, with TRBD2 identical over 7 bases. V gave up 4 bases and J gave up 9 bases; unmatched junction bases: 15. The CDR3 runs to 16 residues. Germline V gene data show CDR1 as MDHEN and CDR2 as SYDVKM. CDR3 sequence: CASSSPPRETLGEQFF. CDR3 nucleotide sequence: TGTGCCAGCAGTTCCCCCCCGCGGGAGACTTTAGGTGAGCAGTTCTTC. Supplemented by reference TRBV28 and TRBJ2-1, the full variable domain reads DVKVTQSSRYLVKRTGEKVFLECVQDMDHENMFWYRQDPGLGLRLIYFSYDVKMKEKGDIPEGYSVSREKKERFSLILESASTNQTSMYLCASSSPPRETLGEQFFGPGTRLTVL.